This TCR beta chain stems from a study of ipilimumab plus nivolumab after autologous stem cell transplantation. The CDR3 is 13 amino acids. Germline V gene data show CDR1 as SGHRS and CDR2 as YFSETQ. Unmatched junction bases numbered 6, after V lost 4 bases and J lost 6 bases. Data came from immunoSEQ multiplex PCR; TCRdb stores just in-frame clones and leaves some out. The sample contains approximately 84,000 clones, about 83% of which appear only once. The sample was PBMCs, taken in a trial of ipilimumab plus nivolumab as post-transplant consolidation. The clonotype was recovered from a male donor with diffuse large B-cell lymphoma. V and J are TRBV5-1 and TRBJ1-2; 7 nucleotides match TRBD1. The CDR3 DNA is TGCGCCAGCAGCAATTTCGGGACAGATGGCTACACCTTC. Translated, it gives CASSNFGTDGYTF.